These 30 T cell receptor beta chains share one sample of origin, sequenced in a study of control samples from healthy donors and cancer patients (dated by TCRdb to about 2020). The library was obtained by the immunoSEQ multiplex PCR assay. Entries here come from immuneACCESS through TCRdb and include only in-frame sequences with V and J called. Some clones fail to appear in such tables; in the studies checked, an unresolved V gene covers under half of the shortfall, and the cause of the remainder is unknown. The sample contains 150,000 to 200,000 clones, 96% of them found a single time. Approximately 1% of the sample rests with the top ten. The sample was blood. The receptor source for this set is a woman aged 25 to 45 in good health.

This clone was seen only a few times. The chain has TRBV4-2 and TRBJ1-5; TRBD1 might be the D (6 bases). CDR1 LGHNA and CDR2 YNFKEQ come from the germline V gene. Trimming shortened V by 3 bases and J by 4 bases, and 19 bases separated the two germline ends. The CDR3 totals 17 residues. Written as DNA, the CDR3 is TGTGCCAGCAGCCAGGAGCCGGACAGCGACGGGAATCAGCCCCAGCATTTT. Protein product: CASSQEPDSDGNQPQHF.

J is TRBJ1-5 and V is TRBV5-1, with D unclear. This CDR3 spans 15 amino acids. Germline V CDR1 and CDR2: SGHRS, YFSETQ. Deletions cut 0 bases from V and 5 bases from J, with 12 bases between. The CDR3 DNA is TGCGCCAGCAGCTTGGATGACCCTACAGATCAGCCCCAGCATTTT. It translates to CASSLDDPTDQPQHF.

The rearrangement uses TRBV20-1 and TRBJ1-1, with 7 nucleotides matching TRBD1. V was pared by 3 bases and J by 7 bases, with 2 bases of the junction left unmatched. CDR1 and CDR2 (germline): DFQATT, SNEGSKA (reference sequence). The CDR3 consists of 11 residues. The CDR3 protein is CSARTGFEAFF. CDR3 nucleotides: TGCAGTGCTAGGACAGGGTTTGAAGCTTTCTTT.

In its sample, this clone was seen once. The chain is built from TRBV7-9 and TRBJ2-1, with D unresolved. Germline V CDR1 and CDR2: SEHNR, FQNEAQ (reference sequence). The CDR3 contains 14 residues. With 8 bases removed from V and 0 bases from J, the gap between germline ends came to 11 bases. The CDR3 here is CASSGPSSYNEQFF. CDR3 sequence (DNA): TGTGCCAGCTCGGGCCCGAGCTCCTACAATGAGCAGTTCTTC.

This clone was found once. This chain uses TRBV24-1 with TRBJ2-1; no firm D call. The ends were cut back, 3 bases at V and 13 bases at J, with 12 bases in the middle. The CDR3 has 12 residues. In germline, CDR1 is KGHDR, CDR2 SFDVKD. CDR3 amino acids: CATSDVSRTQFF. The DNA for the CDR3 is TGTGCCACCAGTGATGTGAGCCGCACCCAGTTCTTC.

This clone was seen once. This rearrangement joins TRBV29-1 to TRBJ1-1; unclear D gene. Trimming took 4 bases from V and 0 from J, leaving 12 bases between them. CDR1 is SQVTM and CDR2 is ANQGSEA in the germline V gene. The CDR3 contains 14 residues. The CDR3 DNA reads TGCAGCGTTGTTCTAACGGGGATGAACACTGAAGCTTTCTTT. This encodes CSVVLTGMNTEAFF.

The gene calls are TRBV5-1 and TRBJ1-2; D may be TRBD1 (6 bases). Germline lookup yields CDR1 SGHRS and CDR2 YFSETQ. V was clipped by 0 bases and J by 7 bases, with 25 bases between them. CDR3 size: 18 residues. This CDR3 is CASSLGEGGLLYYSGYTF. CDR3 DNA: TGCGCCAGCAGCTTGGGGGAAGGGGGGCTGCTGTACTACTCTGGCTACACCTTC.

The V and J genes are TRBV5-1 and TRBJ2-3; a possible D gene is TRBD2 (5 bases). There are 15 residues in the CDR3. Germline V lookup: CDR1 SGHRS, CDR2 YFSETQ. Trimming took off 4 bases at V and 6 bases at J, with 18 bases between the two ends. DNA for the CDR3: TGCGCCAGCAGCCCCAGACTATTTCCCGAGGATACGCAGTATTTT. Translated: CASSPRLFPEDTQYF.

This chain connects TRBV28 to TRBJ1-2; 7 positions agree with TRBD1. V trimming: 5 bases; J trimming: 4 bases; junction bases outside the gene matches: 7. CDR3 length: 14 amino acids. From germline, CDR1 is MDHEN and CDR2 SYDVKM. The CDR3 region has the DNA TGTGCCAGCAGTCCCCCGGGACAGATCTATGGCTACACCTTC. Its translation: CASSPPGQIYGYTF.

The chain is built from TRBV28 and TRBJ1-5; D is possibly TRBD1 (6 bases). The CDR3 runs to 13 residues. V lost 6 bases, J lost 10 bases, and 16 bases lay in between. CDR1 MDHEN and CDR2 SYDVKM come from the germline V gene. The CDR3 sequence is CASRWTARGPQHF. The CDR3 nucleotides read TGTGCCAGCAGGTGGACAGCCCGGGGTCCCCAGCATTTT. The whole variable domain, remainder taken from reference TRBV28 and TRBJ1-5, is DVKVTQSSRYLVKRTGEKVFLECVQDMDHENMFWYRQDPGLGLRLIYFSYDVKMKEKGDIPEGYSVSREKKERFSLILESASTNQTSMYLCASRWTARGPQHFGDGTRLSIL.

The V call is TRBV3-1 (or the pseudogene TRBV3-2), the J call TRBJ2-5; no firm D call. V lost 0 bases and J lost 3, with 5 bases in between. This CDR3 comprises 13 residues. CDR1 and CDR2 from the germline V gene are LGHDT and YNNKEL (reference sequence). The CDR3 loop is CASSQEPEETQYF. The CDR3 DNA is TGTGCCAGCAGCCAAGAGCCGGAAGAGACCCAGTACTTC.

The rearrangement links TRBV15 to TRBJ2-1; TRBD2 matches 11 bases. This CDR3 spans 16 amino acids. The J segment lost 7 bases and the V segment lost 3 bases, leaving 8 bases of the junction unmatched. Per germline, CDR1 LNHNV and CDR2 YYDKDF (reference sequence). DNA of the CDR3: TGTGCCACCAGCAGCATAGCGGGAGGGCCTGTGAATGAGCAGTTCTTC. Translating gives CATSSIAGGPVNEQFF.

V gene TRBV20-1 combines with J gene TRBJ1-5; D is possibly TRBD1 (6 bases). The V gene lost 3 bases and the J gene lost 6 bases, with 21 bases spanning the gap. CDR3 length: 16 residues. CDR1 is DFQATT and CDR2 is SNEGSKA in the germline V gene (reference sequence). The CDR3 sequence: CSASPWDAGASQPQHF. In DNA, the CDR3 is TGCAGTGCTAGTCCATGGGACGCAGGGGCAAGTCAGCCCCAGCATTTT.

This chain joins TRBV30 and TRBJ1-2; D ambiguous. Germline V CDR1 and CDR2: GTSNPN, SVGIG (reference sequence). The CDR3 length is 11 residues. V was cut by 6 bases and J by 8 bases, with 13 bases left in between. CDR3 sequence (DNA): TGTGCCTGCGGGCCCGCCCAAGGCTACACCTTC. Protein sequence: CACGPAQGYTF.

This chain uses TRBV6-4 with TRBJ1-1; no definite D call. CDR3 size: 15 residues. Germline lookup yields CDR1 MRHNA and CDR2 SNTAGT. The V gene lost 4 bases and the J gene lost 1 base, with 13 bases spanning the gap. The CDR3: CASSAGQSGNTEAFF. DNA of the CDR3: TGTGCCAGCAGTGCCGGGCAATCAGGGAACACTGAAGCTTTCTTT.

The chain uses TRBV7-9 and TRBJ2-5, with D hard to call. The CDR3 is 15 residues long. V was shortened by 6 bases and J by 5 bases, with 19 bases between the two germline ends. Germline loops: CDR1 SEHNR, CDR2 FQNEAQ (reference sequence). DNA for the CDR3: TGTGCCAGCAGTAAGAGCCCCGGCGTGATCGAGACCCAGTACTTC. This gives the protein CASSKSPGVIETQYF.

The gene calls are TRBV28 and TRBJ2-1; the match to TRBD2 covers 8 bases. The CDR3 loop spans 16 amino acids. V dropped 8 bases and J dropped 1; count of bases not matched to a gene: 10. Germline-derived CDR1 and CDR2 are MDHEN and SYDVKM. CDR3 sequence reads: CASFGFGRDSYNEQFF. As DNA, the CDR3 is TGTGCCAGCTTTGGTTTCGGGAGGGATTCCTACAATGAGCAGTTCTTC.

The chain has TRBV29-1 and TRBJ2-1; 7 bases match TRBD2. From germline, CDR1 is SQVTM and CDR2 ANQGSEA. The CDR3 contains 14 residues. Losses at the gene ends were 6 bases for V and 5 bases for J; bases not matched to a gene: 10. DNA of the CDR3: TGCAGCGTCTTCCTAGCGGTGGGCAACAATGAGCAGTTCTTC. Translating it yields CSVFLAVGNNEQFF.

The V and J genes are TRBV6-1 and TRBJ2-1; 7 bases are a match to TRBD2. The CDR3 contains 16 residues. The junction had 10 bases not matched to a gene; V was cut back by 0 bases and J by 8 bases. Germline V gene data show CDR1 as MNHNS and CDR2 as SASEGT. The CDR3 DNA reads as TGTGCCAGCAGTGAAGCTTCCGGAAGCGGGAACGATGAGCAGTTCTTC. Its translation: CASSEASGSGNDEQFF.

The V call is TRBV5-4, the J call TRBJ1-3, with D uncertain. Germline values: CDR1 SGHNT, CDR2 YYREEE (reference sequence). The CDR3 consists of 16 residues. Trimming stripped 2 bases from V and 0 bases from J, with 12 bases between. This CDR3 reads CASSFTNSSSGNTIYF. As DNA, the CDR3 is TGTGCCAGCAGCTTTACGAACTCCAGCTCTGGAAACACCATATATTTT.

V and J are TRBV11-2 and TRBJ2-1; possibly TRBD1 or TRBD2 for D (5 bases each). This CDR3 is built from 13 residues. V was shortened by 5 bases and J by 12 bases, with 17 bases between the two germline ends. The germline V gene encodes CDR1 SGHAT and CDR2 FQNNGV. In DNA, the CDR3 is TGTGCCAGCAGCCCCCTTGTGGGGGACGGGCAGTTCTTC. Protein product: CASSPLVGDGQFF.

The chain couples TRBV28 to TRBJ2-3; tentatively, D is TRBD1 (6 bases). The ends were cut back, 4 bases at V and 0 bases at J, with 11 bases in the middle. Germline V gene lookup returns CDR1 MDHEN and CDR2 SYDVKM. The CDR3 has 15 residues. The CDR3 protein is CASSSQGTSTDTQYF. In DNA form, the CDR3 reads TGTGCCAGCAGTTCACAGGGTACTAGCACAGATACGCAGTATTTT.

The rearrangement joins TRBV7-9 to TRBJ2-1; TRBD1 matches at 7 bases. Germline V gives CDR1 SEHNR, CDR2 FQNEAQ (reference sequence). V lost 1 base and J lost 6; bases outside the gene matches: 3. The CDR3 is 14 amino acids. The CDR3 region is CASSLGGQLNEQFF. Written as DNA, the CDR3 is TGTGCCAGCAGCTTAGGGGGACAGCTCAATGAGCAGTTCTTC.

The genes are TRBV10-2 and TRBJ2-7, with unresolved D. The V end was cut by 4 bases, the J end by 3 bases, with 4 bases between. CDR1 and CDR2 from the germline V gene are WSHSY and SAAADI. The CDR3 consists of 11 residues. The CDR3 region is CASSVDYEQYF. The CDR3 DNA reads TGCGCCAGCAGTGTCGACTACGAGCAGTACTTC.

The chain links TRBV28 to TRBJ2-1, with 7 bases fitting TRBD1. Per germline, CDR1 MDHEN and CDR2 SYDVKM. The V gene end was trimmed by 10 bases and the J gene end by 10 bases; junction bases not matched to a gene: 10. The CDR3 loop spans 12 amino acids. CDR3: CATGGQVEEQFF. The CDR3, as DNA: TGTGCCACCGGAGGACAGGTCGAGGAGCAGTTCTTC.

This clone was seen once. This rearrangement joins TRBV5-1 to TRBJ1-1, with D uncertain. Trimming cost V 5 bases and J 3 bases, with 17 bases left between them. Germline CDR1 and CDR2: SGHRS and YFSETQ. There are 15 residues in the CDR3. Here the CDR3 reads CASSFYSGSDTEAFF. The CDR3, as DNA: TGCGCCAGCAGTTTCTACTCGGGTTCGGACACTGAAGCTTTCTTT.

V is TRBV5-5 and J is TRBJ2-3; D is possibly TRBD1 (6 bases). CDR1 is SGHKS, CDR2 YYEKEE, per germline (reference sequence). There are 15 residues in the CDR3. V shed 2 bases and J shed 2 bases, with 12 bases lying between them. The CDR3 loop is CASSFIRQVTDTQYF. CDR3 nucleotides: TGTGCCAGCAGCTTTATTCGACAGGTCACAGATACGCAGTATTTT.

J is TRBJ2-5 and V is TRBV29-1; 8 nucleotides match TRBD1. V shed 3 bases and J 4 bases; nucleotides not matched to a gene: 1. The CDR3 is 12 amino acids. CDR1 SQVTM and CDR2 ANQGSEA come from the germline V gene. The CDR3 DNA reads TGCAGCGTTGACAGGGGGCGAGAGACCCAGTACTTC. Protein: CSVDRGRETQYF. The full variable domain, completed using reference TRBV29-1 and TRBJ2-5, is SAVISQKPSRDICQRGTSLTIQCQVDSQVTMMFWYRQQPGQSLTLIATANQGSEATYESGFVIDKFPISRPNLTFSTLTVSNMSPEDSSIYLCSVDRGRETQYFGPGTRLLVL.

In this sample, this clone turned up once. The J gene is TRBJ1-1, the V gene TRBV18, with TRBD1 as a possible D gene (5 bases). CDR1 and CDR2 (germline): KGHSH, LQKENI. Trimming removed 5 bases from V and 5 bases from J, with 15 bases in between. This CDR3 has 14 amino acids. As DNA, the CDR3 is TGTGCCAGCTCAGATTACTACCCAGGGACTGAAGCTTTCTTT. Translation gives CASSDYYPGTEAFF.

This chain connects TRBV20-1 to TRBJ2-1; D possibly corresponds to TRBD2 (5 bases). Between the trimmed V and J ends, which lost 3 bases and 7 bases, there was a span of 16 bases. Germline-derived CDR1 and CDR2 are DFQATT and SNEGSKA (reference sequence). CDR3 length: 14 amino acids. Here the CDR3 reads CSASSSGRENEQFF. In DNA form, the CDR3 reads TGCAGTGCTAGTTCTAGTGGGAGAGAAAATGAGCAGTTCTTC.